The 17 T cell receptor beta chains below were found in one sample sequenced in a study of human T cells and chemical hapten exposure. Time point described: pre-sensitization, week 0. Sample treatment: therapeutic diphenylcyclopropenone sensitization with weekly scalp DPC. TCRdb used MiXCR to reprocess the RACE reads, holding one entry per CDR3 protein. The sample has 85,000 to 100,000 distinct CDR3 sequences, 9.5% to 14% seen once. Sequencing was performed on whole blood, taken in connection with sensitization to the hapten diphenylcyclopropenone (DPC). All receptors come from a woman aged 60-70 years with alopecia areata. Some clones in this sample may be carry-over from other donors' samples.

This sequence joins TRBV14 and TRBJ1-3; D not certain. CDR1 is SGHDN, CDR2 FVKESK, per germline. V shed 1 base and J shed 4 bases, with 8 bases lying between them. The CDR3 spans 14 residues. The DNA for the CDR3 is TGTGCCAGCAGCCAAGTAGGTCAAGGAAACACCATATATTTT. It specifies CASSQVGQGNTIYF.

The sample holds many counts of this clonotype. V and J are TRBV12-3 or TRBV12-4 and TRBJ1-1, with 7 bases fitting TRBD1. J lost 4 bases, V lost 4 bases, and 6 bases had no gene match. The CDR3 has 14 amino acids. The CDR3 sequence: CASSSGQVRTEAFF. CDR3 coding DNA: TGTGCCAGCAGTTCCGGACAGGTTCGCACTGAAGCTTTCTTT.

The chain employs TRBV15 and TRBJ1-2, with D possibly matching TRBD1 (5 bases). This CDR3 is 14 amino acids long. Germline loops: CDR1 LNHNV, CDR2 YYDKDF (reference sequence). V was clipped by 3 bases and J by 0 bases, with 8 bases between them. CDR3 in amino acids: CATSSGAANYGYTF. CDR3 nucleotides: TGTGCCACCAGCAGTGGGGCAGCTAACTATGGCTACACCTTC. The full variable domain, completed using reference TRBV15 and TRBJ1-2, is DAMVIQNPRYQVTQFGKPVTLSCSQTLNHNVMYWYQQKSSQAPKLLFHYYDKDFNNEADTPDNFQSRRPNTSFCFLDIRSPGLGDTAMYLCATSSGAANYGYTFGSGTRLTVV.

This clonotype appeared many times. The chain has TRBV6-6 and TRBJ1-6, with D possibly TRBD1 on 5 matching bases. Trimming removed 5 bases at V and 7 bases at J, with 15 bases between. CDR1 is MNHNY and CDR2 is SVGAGI in the germline V gene (reference sequence). This CDR3 has 15 residues. CDR3 amino acids: CASSKTRDGNSPLHF. Here the CDR3 DNA reads TGTGCCAGCAGTAAAACTCGGGACGGAAATTCACCCCTCCACTTT.

This clonotype was counted at least ten times. The chain couples TRBV12-3 or TRBV12-4 to TRBJ1-4; D uncertain. Trimming pared 3 bases from V and 2 bases from J, leaving 7 bases between. The CDR3 extends over 14 amino acids. CDR3 DNA sequence: TGTGCCAGCAGTTTTCCCCAGACTAATGAAAAACTGTTTTTT. As protein: CASSFPQTNEKLFF.

The rearrangement uses TRBV7-3 and TRBJ1-2, with 8 bases matching TRBD1. There are 16 residues in the CDR3. Germline trimming cut 2 bases from V and 0 bases from J; bases unmatched to any gene: 5. Germline V gene data show CDR1 as SGHTA and CDR2 as FQGTGA. DNA for the CDR3: TGTGCCAGCAGCTTAGGAGGGACAGGCCCTAACTATGGCTACACCTTC. Amino acid sequence: CASSLGGTGPNYGYTF.

The chain joins TRBV18 to TRBJ2-1; D uncertain. CDR3 length equals 14 residues. Germline lookup yields CDR1 KGHSH and CDR2 LQKENI. The ends were cut back, 2 bases at V and 8 bases at J, with 13 bases in the middle. The chain's CDR3 is CASSPRSPRDEQFF. DNA of the CDR3: TGTGCCAGCTCACCAAGGTCGCCCCGGGATGAGCAGTTCTTC.

This clonotype was detected a few times. The chain joins TRBV12-3 or TRBV12-4 to TRBJ1-1; D is undetermined. The CDR3 contains 16 residues. V lost 8 bases to trimming and J lost 1 base, with 20 bases between them. The CDR3 loop is CASANPGTVENTEAFF. CDR3 nucleotide sequence: TGTGCCAGCGCAAACCCGGGAACGGTAGAGAACACTGAAGCTTTCTTT.

This clonotype was found a few times. This chain joins TRBV29-1 and TRBJ2-7; 9 positions match TRBD1. After removal of 6 bases from V and 3 bases from J, the junction contained 6 bases not matched to a gene. The length of the CDR3 is 13 residues. CDR1 SQVTM and CDR2 ANQGSEA come from the germline V gene. The CDR3 coding sequence is TGCAGCGTCACGGACAGGGGAGGCTACGAGCAGTACTTC. Translation: CSVTDRGGYEQYF.

This clonotype was detected only a few times. At one boundary the junction diverges from the germline segment, which might be a read error. The chain carries TRBV11-1 and TRBJ2-1; the match to TRBD1 covers 8 bases. The V gene's germline CDR1 is SGHAT and CDR2 FQDESV (reference sequence). There are 16 residues in the CDR3. The CDR3 bases are TGTGCCAGCAGCTCTTGGACAGGGAGGAACCACAATGAGCAGCTCTTC. It encodes CASSSWTGRNHNEQLF.

In this sample, this clonotype turned up many times. This chain links TRBV7-9 with TRBJ1-4, with 10 bases aligning to TRBD1. This CDR3 contains 16 residues. In germline, CDR1 is SEHNR, CDR2 FQNEAQ (reference sequence). Unmatched junction bases numbered 3, after V lost 0 bases and J lost 5 bases. The CDR3 DNA reads TGTGCCAGCAGCTTAGCGCTGGGACAGGGGAATGAAAAACTGTTTTTT. Translation gives CASSLALGQGNEKLFF. Looking up the rest from reference TRBV7-9 and TRBJ1-4 gives the full variable domain: DTGVSQNPRHKITKRGQNVTFRCDPISEHNRLYWYRQTLGQGPEFLTYFQNEAQLEKSRLLSDRFSAERPKGSFSTLEIQRTEQGDSAMYLCASSLALGQGNEKLFFGSGTQLSVL.

This clonotype has a count of ten or more. The CDR3, as DNA: TGTGCCAGCAGTTTACGTGGGATTAGTGAAAAACTGTTTTTT. Residues: CASSLRGISEKLFF. This sequence joins TRBV27 and TRBJ1-4; D unclear. Germline V gene data show CDR1 as MNHEY and CDR2 as SMNVEV (reference sequence). The CDR3 extends over 14 amino acids. V gave up 2 bases and J gave up 7 bases, with 11 bases separating them.

This clonotype was counted many times. V usage is TRBV5-1 and J usage is TRBJ2-1; 10 bases are a match to TRBD1. The CDR3 is 14 residues long. V dropped 4 bases and J dropped 6; count of bases not matched to a gene: 4. Looked up from germline, CDR1 is SGHRS and CDR2 is YFSETQ. In DNA form, the CDR3 reads TGCGCCAGCAGCACTTGGACAGGGGGCAATGAGCAGTTCTTC. Amino acid sequence: CASSTWTGGNEQFF.

This clonotype has a handful of counts. The chain has TRBV6-2 or TRBV6-3 and TRBJ1-4; D not certain. CDR3 length: 15 amino acids. The germline CDR1 and CDR2 sequences are MNHEY and SVGEGT. Trimming removed 0 bases from V and 8 bases from J, with 13 bases in between. In DNA, the CDR3 is TGTGCCAGCAGTTACTCTGCAGGATCGAGGGAAAAACTGTTTTTT. Translation gives CASSYSAGSREKLFF.

There are a few counts of this clonotype. V usage is TRBV5-8 and J usage is TRBJ2-6; possibly TRBD1 for D (8 bases). Germline V CDR1 and CDR2: SGHTS, YDEGEE. The CDR3 length is 16 residues. V lost 8 bases and J lost 2, with 17 bases in between. The CDR3 sequence: CASDRGAGPGANVLTF. The CDR3, as DNA: TGTGCCAGTGACAGGGGAGCGGGACCTGGGGCCAACGTCCTGACTTTC. Combining the CDR3 with reference TRBV5-8 and TRBJ2-6 gives the whole variable domain EAGVTQSPTHLIKTRGQQATLRCSPISGHTSVYWYQQALGLGLQFLLWYDEGEERNRGNFPPRFSGRQFPNYSSELNVNALELEDSALYLCASDRGAGPGANVLTFGAGSRLTVL.

The V and J genes are TRBV12-3 or TRBV12-4 and TRBJ1-2; D may be TRBD1 (5 bases). The V gene lost 6 bases and the J gene lost 1 base, with 12 bases spanning the gap. The CDR3 covers 14 residues. This CDR3 is CASSPGLINYGYTF. DNA of the CDR3: TGTGCCAGCAGCCCGGGACTGATTAACTATGGCTACACCTTC.

The table lists this clonotype with many counts. This sequence joins TRBV3-1 and TRBJ1-4; D is possibly TRBD1 (5 bases). This CDR3 comprises 15 residues. Germline CDR1 and CDR2: LGHDT and YNNKEL (reference sequence). The ends were cut back, 5 bases at V and 5 bases at J, with 15 bases in the middle. CDR3 nucleotides: TGTGCCAGCAGCTTCAACAGGCGGCGGAATGAAAAACTGTTTTTT. As protein: CASSFNRRRNEKLFF. Using reference TRBV3-1 and TRBJ1-4 for the parts outside the CDR3, the full variable domain is DTAVSQTPKYLVTQMGNDKSIKCEQNLGHDTMYWYKQDSKKFLKIMFSYNNKELIINETVPNRFSPKSPDKAHLNLHINSLELGDSAVYFCASSFNRRRNEKLFFGSGTQLSVL.